This record looks at one TCR beta chain sequence and its context. CDR1 LNHDA and CDR2 SQIVND come from the germline V gene (reference sequence). After removal of 3 bases from V and 9 bases from J, the junction contained 8 bases not matched to a gene. This CDR3 contains 15 residues. This entry belongs to a study of blood T cell repertoires in COVID-19. Across the whole study: Sites in the United States, Italy and Spain provided acute and convalescent COVID-19 samples. The cDNA or gDNA used as material had been derived from T cells, B-cell-depleted T cells, or PBMCs.

As handled by the study authors: Scientists estimated how many nucleated cells there were by amplifying reference gene primers. The data were produced by immunoSEQ multiplex PCR, yet TCRdb's version contains in-frame clones alone and is incomplete. From that table come the V and J calls and clone size; the DNA was used to work out D and trimming. The sample lists 150,000 or so clones; 70% to 85% were seen once. What was sequenced was peripheral blood. The chain joins TRBV19 to TRBJ1-6, with 7 bases identical to TRBD1. The source is a woman older than 75 with acute or convalescent COVID-19. CDR3 DNA sequence: TGTGCCAGTAGTATGATCGGGGACAGAACTTCACCCCTCCACTTT. It yields the protein CASSMIGDRTSPLHF.